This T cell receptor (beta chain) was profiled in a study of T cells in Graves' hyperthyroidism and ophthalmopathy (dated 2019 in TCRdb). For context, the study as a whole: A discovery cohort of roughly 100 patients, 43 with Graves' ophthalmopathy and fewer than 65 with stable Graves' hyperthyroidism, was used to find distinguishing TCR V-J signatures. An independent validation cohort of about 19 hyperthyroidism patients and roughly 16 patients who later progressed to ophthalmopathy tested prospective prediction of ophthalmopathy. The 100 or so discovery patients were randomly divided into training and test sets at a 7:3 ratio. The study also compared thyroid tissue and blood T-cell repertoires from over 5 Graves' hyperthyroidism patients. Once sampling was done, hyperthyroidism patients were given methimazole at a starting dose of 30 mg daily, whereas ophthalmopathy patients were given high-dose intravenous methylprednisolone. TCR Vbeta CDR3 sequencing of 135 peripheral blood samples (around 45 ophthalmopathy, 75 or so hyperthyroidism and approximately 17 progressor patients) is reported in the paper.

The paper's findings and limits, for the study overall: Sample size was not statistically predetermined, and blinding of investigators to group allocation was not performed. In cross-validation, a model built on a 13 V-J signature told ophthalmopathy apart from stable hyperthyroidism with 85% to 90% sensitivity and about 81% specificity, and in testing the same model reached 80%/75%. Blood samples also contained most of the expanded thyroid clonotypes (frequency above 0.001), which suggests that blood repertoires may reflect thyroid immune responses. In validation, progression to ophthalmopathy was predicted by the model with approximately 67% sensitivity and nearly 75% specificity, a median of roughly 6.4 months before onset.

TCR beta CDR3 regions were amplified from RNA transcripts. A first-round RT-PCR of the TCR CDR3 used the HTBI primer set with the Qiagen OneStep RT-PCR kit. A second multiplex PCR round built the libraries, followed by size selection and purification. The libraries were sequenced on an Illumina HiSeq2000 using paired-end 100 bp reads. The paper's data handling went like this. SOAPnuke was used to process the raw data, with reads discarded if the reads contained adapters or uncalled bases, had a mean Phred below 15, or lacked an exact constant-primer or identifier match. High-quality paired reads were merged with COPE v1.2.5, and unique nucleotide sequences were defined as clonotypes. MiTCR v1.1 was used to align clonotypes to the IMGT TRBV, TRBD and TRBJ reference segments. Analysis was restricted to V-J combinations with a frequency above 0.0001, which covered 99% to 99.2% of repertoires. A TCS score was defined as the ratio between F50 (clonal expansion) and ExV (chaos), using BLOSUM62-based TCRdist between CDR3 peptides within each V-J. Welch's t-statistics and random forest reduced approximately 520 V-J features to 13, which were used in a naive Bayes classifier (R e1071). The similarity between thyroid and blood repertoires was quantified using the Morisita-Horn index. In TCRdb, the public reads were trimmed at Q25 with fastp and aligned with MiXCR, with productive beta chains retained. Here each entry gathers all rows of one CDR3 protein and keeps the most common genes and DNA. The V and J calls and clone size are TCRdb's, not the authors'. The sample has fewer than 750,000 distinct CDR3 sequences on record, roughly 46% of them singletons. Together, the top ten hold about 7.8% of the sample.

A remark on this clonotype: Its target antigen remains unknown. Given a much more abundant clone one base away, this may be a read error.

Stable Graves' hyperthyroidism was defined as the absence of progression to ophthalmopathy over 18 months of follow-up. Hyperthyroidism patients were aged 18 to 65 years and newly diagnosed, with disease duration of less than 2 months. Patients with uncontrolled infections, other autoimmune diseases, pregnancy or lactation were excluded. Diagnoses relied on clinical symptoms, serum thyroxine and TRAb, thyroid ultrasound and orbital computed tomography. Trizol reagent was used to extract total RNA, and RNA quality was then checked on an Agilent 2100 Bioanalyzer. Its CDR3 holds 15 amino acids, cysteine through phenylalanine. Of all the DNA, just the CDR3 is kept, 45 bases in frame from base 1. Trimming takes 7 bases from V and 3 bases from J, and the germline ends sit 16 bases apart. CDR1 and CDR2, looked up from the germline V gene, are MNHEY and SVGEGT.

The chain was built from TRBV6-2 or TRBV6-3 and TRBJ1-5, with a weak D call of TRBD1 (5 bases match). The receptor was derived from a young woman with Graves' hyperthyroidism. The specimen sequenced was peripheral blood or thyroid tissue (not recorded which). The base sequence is TGTGCCAGCACTCAACGGGGGGTTAACAATCAGCCCCAGCATTTT. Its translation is CASTQRGVNNQPQHF.